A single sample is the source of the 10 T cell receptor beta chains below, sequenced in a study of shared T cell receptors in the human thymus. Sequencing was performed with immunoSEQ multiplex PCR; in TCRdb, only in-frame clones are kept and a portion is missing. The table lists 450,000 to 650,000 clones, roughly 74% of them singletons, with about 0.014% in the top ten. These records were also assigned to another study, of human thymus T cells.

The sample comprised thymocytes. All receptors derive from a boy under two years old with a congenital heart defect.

The CDR3 is CASSQRDIAPSTDTQYF. In DNA, the CDR3 is TGTGCCAGCAGCCAGCGGGATATAGCCCCTAGCACAGATACGCAGTATTTT. This chain links TRBV5-4 with TRBJ2-3; TRBD2 matches 7 bases. This CDR3 has 17 amino acids. Trimming at V came to 4 bases and at J to 0 bases, leaving 11 bases not matched to a gene. Germline V lookup: CDR1 SGHNT, CDR2 YYREEE (reference sequence).

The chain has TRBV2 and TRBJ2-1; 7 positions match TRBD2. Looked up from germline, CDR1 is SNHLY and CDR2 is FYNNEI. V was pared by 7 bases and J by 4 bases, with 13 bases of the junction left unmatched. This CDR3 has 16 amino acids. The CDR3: CASTSALAVEYNEQFF. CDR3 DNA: TGTGCCAGCACCTCCGCCCTAGCGGTAGAATACAATGAGCAGTTCTTC.

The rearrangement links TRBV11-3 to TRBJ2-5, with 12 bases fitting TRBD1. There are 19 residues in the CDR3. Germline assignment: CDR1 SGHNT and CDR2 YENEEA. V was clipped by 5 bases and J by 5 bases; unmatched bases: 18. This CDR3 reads CASSPANPPGQGAGETQYF. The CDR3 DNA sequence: TGTGCCAGCAGCCCCGCAAACCCCCCGGGACAGGGGGCAGGGGAGACCCAGTACTTC.

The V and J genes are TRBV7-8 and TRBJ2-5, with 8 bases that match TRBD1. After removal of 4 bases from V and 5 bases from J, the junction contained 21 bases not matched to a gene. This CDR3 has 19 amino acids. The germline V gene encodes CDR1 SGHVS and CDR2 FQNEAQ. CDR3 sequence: CASSSYLPGQERKSETQYF. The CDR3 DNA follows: TGTGCCAGCAGCTCATACCTCCCGGGACAGGAGAGGAAATCCGAGACCCAGTACTTC.

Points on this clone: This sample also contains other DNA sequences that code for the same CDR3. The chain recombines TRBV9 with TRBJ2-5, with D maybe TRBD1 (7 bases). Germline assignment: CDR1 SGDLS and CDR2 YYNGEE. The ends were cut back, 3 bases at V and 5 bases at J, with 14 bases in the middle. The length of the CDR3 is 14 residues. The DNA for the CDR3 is TGTGCCAGCAGCGGGAGGACAGGAGGGGAGACCCAGTACTTC. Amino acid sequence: CASSGRTGGETQYF. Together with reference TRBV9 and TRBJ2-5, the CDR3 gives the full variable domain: DSGVTQTPKHLITATGQRVTLRCSPRSGDLSVYWYQQSLDQGLQFLIQYYNGEERAKGNILERFSAQQFPDLHSELNLSSLELGDSALYFCASSGRTGGETQYFGPGTRLLVL.

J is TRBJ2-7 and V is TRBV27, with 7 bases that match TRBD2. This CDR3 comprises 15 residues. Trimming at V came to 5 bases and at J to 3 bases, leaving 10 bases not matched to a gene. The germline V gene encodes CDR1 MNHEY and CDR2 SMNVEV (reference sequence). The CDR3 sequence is CASSPSPGLVYEQYF. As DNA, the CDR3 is TGTGCCAGCAGTCCCTCCCCTGGACTAGTCTACGAGCAGTACTTC.

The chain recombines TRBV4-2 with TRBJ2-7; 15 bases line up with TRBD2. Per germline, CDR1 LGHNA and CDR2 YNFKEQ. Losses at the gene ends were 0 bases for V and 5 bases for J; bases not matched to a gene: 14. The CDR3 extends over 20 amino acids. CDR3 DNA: TGTGCCAGCAGCCAAGACATCGGACTAGCGGGAGGGCCACCCCTCCACGAGCAGTACTTC. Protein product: CASSQDIGLAGGPPLHEQYF.

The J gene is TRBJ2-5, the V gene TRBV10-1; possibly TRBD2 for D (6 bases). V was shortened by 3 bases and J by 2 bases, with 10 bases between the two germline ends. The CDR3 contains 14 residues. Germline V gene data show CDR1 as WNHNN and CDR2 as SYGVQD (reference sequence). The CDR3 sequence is CASSDSGTQETQYF. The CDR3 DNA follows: TGCGCCAGCAGTGACTCCGGGACTCAAGAGACCCAGTACTTC.

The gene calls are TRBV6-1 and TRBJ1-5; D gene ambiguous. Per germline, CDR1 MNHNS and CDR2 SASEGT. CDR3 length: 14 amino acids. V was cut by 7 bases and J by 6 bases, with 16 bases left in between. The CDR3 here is CASTAGVEPQPQHF. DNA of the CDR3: TGTGCCAGCACCGCTGGAGTGGAACCTCAGCCCCAGCATTTT.

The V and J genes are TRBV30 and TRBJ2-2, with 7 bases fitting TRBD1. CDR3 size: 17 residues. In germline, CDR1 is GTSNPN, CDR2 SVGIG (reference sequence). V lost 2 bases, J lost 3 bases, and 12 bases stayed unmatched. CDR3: CAWSPGQRKGDTGELFF. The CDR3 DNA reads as TGTGCCTGGAGTCCGGGACAGAGGAAAGGGGACACCGGGGAGCTGTTTTTT.